A single sample is the source of the 3 T cell receptor beta chains below, sequenced in a study. TCRdb recomputed calls from the 5' RACE reads with MiXCR, one row per CDR3 protein. Seen here are 50,000 to 80,000 distinct CDR3 sequences, roughly 23% observed once, and the top ten hold about 3%. The source material was memory CD4+ T cells sorted from a lymph node. Subset specified: memory CD4+ T cells, CD4+CD45RO+CD25-. These receptors were collected from a female donor with breast cancer.

The chain has TRBV20-1 and TRBJ2-5, with D tentatively TRBD2 (6 bases). CDR1 DFQATT and CDR2 SNEGSKA come from the germline V gene (reference sequence). V lost 7 bases, J lost 5 bases, and 20 bases lay in between. The CDR3 loop spans 14 amino acids. CDR3 in DNA: TGCAGTGTGTCGGGACCCCGGGAGTGGGAGACCCAGTACTTC. Protein sequence: CSVSGPREWETQYF.

This clonotype was observed many times. The chain carries TRBV20-1 and TRBJ2-1, with 9 bases that match TRBD2. Per the germline V gene, CDR1 is DFQATT and CDR2 is SNEGSKA (reference sequence). Trimming removed 5 bases from V and 4 bases from J; junction bases left unmatched: 9. There are 15 residues in the CDR3. Written as DNA, the CDR3 is TGCAGTGCTCCCCGCCGACTAGCGGATTACAATGAGCAGTTCTTC. Translated: CSAPRRLADYNEQFF.

This clonotype occurred many times. The V and J genes are TRBV7-2 and TRBJ2-7; D is undetermined. Germline V lookup: CDR1 SGHTA, CDR2 FQGNSA. This CDR3 region has 13 residues. Between the trimmed V and J ends, which lost 6 bases and 3 bases, there was a span of 12 bases. The CDR3 region has the DNA TGTGCCAGCAGTTCCTCTAGGATCTACGAGCAGTACTTC. It is translated as CASSSSRIYEQYF.